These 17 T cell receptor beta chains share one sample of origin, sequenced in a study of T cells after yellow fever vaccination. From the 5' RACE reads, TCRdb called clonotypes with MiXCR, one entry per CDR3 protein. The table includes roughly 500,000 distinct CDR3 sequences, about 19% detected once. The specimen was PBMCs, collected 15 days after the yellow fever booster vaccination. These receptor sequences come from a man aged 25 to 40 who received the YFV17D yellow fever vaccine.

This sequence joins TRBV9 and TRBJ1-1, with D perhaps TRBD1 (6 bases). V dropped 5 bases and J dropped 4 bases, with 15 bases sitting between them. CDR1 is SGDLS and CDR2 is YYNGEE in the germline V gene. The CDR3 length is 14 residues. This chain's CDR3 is CASSTGPGGTEAFF. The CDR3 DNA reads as TGTGCCAGCAGTACAGGGCCCGGGGGCACTGAAGCTTTCTTT.

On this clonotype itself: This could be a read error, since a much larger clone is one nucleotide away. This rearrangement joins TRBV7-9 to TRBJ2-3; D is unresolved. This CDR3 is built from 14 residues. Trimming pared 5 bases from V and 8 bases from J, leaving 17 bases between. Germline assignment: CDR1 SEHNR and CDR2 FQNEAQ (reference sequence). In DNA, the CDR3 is TGTGCCAGCAGCACCCGGTTGCTAGGCGGTACGCAGTATTTT. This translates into CASSTRLLGGTQYF.

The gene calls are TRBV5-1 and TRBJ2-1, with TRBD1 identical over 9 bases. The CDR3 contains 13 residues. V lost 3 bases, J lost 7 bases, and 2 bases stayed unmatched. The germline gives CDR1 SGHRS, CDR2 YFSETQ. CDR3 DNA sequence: TGCGCCAGCAGCTGGGACAGGGTAAATGAGCAGTTCTTC. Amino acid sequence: CASSWDRVNEQFF.

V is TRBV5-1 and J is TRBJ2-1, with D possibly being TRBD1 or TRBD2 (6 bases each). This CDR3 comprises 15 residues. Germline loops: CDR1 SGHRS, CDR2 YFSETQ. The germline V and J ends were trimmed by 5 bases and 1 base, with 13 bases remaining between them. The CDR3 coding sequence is TGCGCCAGCAGGAAGGAGGGGGGATCCTACAATGAGCAGTTCTTC. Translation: CASRKEGGSYNEQFF.

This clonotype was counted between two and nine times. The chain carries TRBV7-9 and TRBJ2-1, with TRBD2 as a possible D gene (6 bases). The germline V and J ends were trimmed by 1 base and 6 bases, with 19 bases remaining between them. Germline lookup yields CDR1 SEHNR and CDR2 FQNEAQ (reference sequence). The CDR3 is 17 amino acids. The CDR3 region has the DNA TGTGCCAGCAGCTTAGACCTGAGACTAGGGGAGTTCAATGAGCAGTTCTTC. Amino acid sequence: CASSLDLRLGEFNEQFF.

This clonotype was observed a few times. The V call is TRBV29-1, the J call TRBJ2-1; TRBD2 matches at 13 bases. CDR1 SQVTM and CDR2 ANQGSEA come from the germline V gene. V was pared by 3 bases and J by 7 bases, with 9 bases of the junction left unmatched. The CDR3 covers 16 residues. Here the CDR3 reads CSVDDSGTSGMNEQFF. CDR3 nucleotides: TGCAGCGTTGACGACAGCGGGACTAGCGGGATGAATGAGCAGTTCTTC.

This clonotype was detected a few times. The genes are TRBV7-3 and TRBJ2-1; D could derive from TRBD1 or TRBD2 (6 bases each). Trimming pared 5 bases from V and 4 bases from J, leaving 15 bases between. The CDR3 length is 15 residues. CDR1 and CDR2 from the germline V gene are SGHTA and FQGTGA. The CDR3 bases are TGTGCCAGCAGCGCAAGGGGGGAGATATACAATGAGCAGTTCTTC. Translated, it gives CASSARGEIYNEQFF.

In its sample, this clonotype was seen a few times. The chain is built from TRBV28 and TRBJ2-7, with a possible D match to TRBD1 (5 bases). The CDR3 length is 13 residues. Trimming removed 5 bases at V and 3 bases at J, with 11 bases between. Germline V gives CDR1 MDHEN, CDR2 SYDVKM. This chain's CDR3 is CASSRQGFYEQYF. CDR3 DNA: TGTGCCAGCAGTAGGCAGGGTTTCTACGAGCAGTACTTC.

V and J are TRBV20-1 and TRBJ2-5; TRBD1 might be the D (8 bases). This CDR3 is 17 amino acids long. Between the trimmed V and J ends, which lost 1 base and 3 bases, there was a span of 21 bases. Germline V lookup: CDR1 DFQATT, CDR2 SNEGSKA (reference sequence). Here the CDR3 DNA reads TGCAGTGCTAGAGTGATCCTAGGACAGGGAGGGAAAGAGACCCAGTACTTC. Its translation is CSARVILGQGGKETQYF.

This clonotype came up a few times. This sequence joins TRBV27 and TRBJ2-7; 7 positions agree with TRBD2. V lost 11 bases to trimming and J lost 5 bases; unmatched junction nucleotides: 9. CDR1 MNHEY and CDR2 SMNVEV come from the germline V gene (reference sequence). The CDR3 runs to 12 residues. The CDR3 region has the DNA TGTGCCTCAAGGGAGGGTTCCCACGAGCAGTACTTC. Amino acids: CASREGSHEQYF.

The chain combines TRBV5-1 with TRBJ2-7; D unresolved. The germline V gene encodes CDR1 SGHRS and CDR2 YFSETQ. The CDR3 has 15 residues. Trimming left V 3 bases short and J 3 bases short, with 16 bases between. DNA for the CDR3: TGCGCCAGCAGCTCCCTGGCAGGAACCTTCTACGAGCAGTACTTC. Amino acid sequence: CASSSLAGTFYEQYF. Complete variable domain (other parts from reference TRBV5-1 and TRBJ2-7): KAGVTQTPRYLIKTRGQQVTLSCSPISGHRSVSWYQQTPGQGLQFLFEYFSETQRNKGNFPGRFSGRQFSNSRSEMNVSTLELGDSALYLCASSSLAGTFYEQYFGPGTRLTVT.

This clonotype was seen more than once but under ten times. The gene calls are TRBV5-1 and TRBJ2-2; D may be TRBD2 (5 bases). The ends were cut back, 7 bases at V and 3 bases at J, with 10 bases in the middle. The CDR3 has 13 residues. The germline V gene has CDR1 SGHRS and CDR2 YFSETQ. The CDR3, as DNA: TGCGCCAGCCGCCGGGGATACACCGGGGAGCTGTTTTTT. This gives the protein CASRRGYTGELFF.

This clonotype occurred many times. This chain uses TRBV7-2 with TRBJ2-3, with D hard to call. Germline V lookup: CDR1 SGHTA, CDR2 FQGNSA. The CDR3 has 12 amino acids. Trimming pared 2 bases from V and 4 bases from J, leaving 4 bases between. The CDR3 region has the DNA TGTGCCAGCAGCTTAAGGGCAGATACGCAGTATTTT. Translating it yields CASSLRADTQYF. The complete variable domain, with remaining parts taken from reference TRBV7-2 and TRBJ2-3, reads GAGVSQSPSNKVTEKGKDVELRCDPISGHTALYWYRQSLGQGLEFLIYFQGNSAPDKSGLPSDRFSAERTGGSVSTLTIQRTQQEDSAVYLCASSLRADTQYFGPGTRLTVL.

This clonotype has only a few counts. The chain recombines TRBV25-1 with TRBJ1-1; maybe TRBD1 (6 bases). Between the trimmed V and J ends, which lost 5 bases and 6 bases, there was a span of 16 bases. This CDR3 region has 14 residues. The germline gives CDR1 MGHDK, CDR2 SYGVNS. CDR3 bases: TGTGCCAGCAGTTCCCGGGGGGGCAGTTCTGAAGCTTTCTTT. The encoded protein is CASSSRGGSSEAFF.

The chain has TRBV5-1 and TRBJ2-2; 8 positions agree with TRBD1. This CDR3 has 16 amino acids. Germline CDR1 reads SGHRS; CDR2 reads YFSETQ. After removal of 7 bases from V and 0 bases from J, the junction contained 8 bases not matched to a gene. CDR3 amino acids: CASRRTGTANTGELFF. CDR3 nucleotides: TGCGCCAGCCGCCGGACAGGGACCGCGAACACCGGGGAGCTGTTTTTT.

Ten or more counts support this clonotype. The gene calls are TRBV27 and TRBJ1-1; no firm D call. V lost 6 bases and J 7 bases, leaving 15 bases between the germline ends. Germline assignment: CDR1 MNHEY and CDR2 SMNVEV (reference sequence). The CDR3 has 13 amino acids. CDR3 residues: CASRLTGLGEAFF. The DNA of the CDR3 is TGTGCCAGCAGGCTGACGGGATTGGGTGAAGCTTTCTTT.

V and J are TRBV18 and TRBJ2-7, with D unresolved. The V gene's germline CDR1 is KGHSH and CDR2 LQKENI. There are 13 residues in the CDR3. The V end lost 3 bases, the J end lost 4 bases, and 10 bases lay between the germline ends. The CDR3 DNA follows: TGTGCCAGCTCACCGCCTAGTAGGTACGAGCAGTACTTC. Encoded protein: CASSPPSRYEQYF.